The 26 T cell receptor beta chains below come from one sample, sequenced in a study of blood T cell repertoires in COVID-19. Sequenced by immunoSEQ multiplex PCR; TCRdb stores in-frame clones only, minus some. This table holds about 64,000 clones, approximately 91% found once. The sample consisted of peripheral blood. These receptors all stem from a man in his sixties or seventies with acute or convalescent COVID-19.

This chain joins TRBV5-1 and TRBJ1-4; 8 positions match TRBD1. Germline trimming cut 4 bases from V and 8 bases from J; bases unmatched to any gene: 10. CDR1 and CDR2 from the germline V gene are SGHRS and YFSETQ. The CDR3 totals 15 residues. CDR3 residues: CASSPGTGPTEKLFF. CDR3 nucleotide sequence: TGCGCCAGCAGCCCCGGGACAGGCCCCACGGAAAAACTGTTTTTT. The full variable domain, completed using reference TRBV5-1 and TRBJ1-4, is KAGVTQTPRYLIKTRGQQVTLSCSPISGHRSVSWYQQTPGQGLQFLFEYFSETQRNKGNFPGRFSGRQFSNSRSEMNVSTLELGDSALYLCASSPGTGPTEKLFFGSGTQLSVL.

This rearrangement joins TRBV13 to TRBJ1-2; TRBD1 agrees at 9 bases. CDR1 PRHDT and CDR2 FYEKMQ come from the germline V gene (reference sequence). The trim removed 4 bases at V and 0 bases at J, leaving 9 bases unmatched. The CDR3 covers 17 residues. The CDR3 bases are TGTGCCAGCAGCTGGAGGGGGACAGGGCCAGCTAACTATGGCTACACCTTC. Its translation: CASSWRGTGPANYGYTF.

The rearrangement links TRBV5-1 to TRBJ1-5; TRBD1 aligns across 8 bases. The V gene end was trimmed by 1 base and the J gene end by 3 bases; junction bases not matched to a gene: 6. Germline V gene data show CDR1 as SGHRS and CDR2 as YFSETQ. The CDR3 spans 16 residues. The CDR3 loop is CASSLTPTGVNQPQHF. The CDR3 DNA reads TGCGCCAGCAGCTTGACCCCGACAGGGGTCAATCAGCCCCAGCATTTT.

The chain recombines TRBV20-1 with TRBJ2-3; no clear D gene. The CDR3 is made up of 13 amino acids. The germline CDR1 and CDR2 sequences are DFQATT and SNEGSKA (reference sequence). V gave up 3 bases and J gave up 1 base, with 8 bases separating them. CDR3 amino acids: CSASRTGTDTQYF. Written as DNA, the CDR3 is TGCAGTGCTAGTCGCACTGGCACAGATACGCAGTATTTT.

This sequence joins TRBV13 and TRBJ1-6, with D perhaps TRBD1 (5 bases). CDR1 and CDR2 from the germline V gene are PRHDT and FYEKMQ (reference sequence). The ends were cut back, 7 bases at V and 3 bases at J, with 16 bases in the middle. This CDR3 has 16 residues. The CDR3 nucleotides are TGTGCCAGCAACCTGGGGACTGCGAGCTATAATTCACCCCTCCACTTT. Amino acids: CASNLGTASYNSPLHF.

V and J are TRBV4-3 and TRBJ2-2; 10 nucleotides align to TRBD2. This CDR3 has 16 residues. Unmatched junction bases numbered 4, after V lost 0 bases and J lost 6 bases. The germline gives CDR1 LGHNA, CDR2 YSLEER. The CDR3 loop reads CASSQDERGGSGELFF. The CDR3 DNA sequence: TGCGCCAGCAGCCAAGATGAGCGGGGGGGCTCCGGGGAGCTGTTTTTT.

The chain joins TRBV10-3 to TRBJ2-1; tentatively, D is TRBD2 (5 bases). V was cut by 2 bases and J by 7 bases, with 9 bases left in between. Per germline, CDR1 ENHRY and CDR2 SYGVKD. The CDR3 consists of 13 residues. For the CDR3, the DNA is TGTGCCATCAGTGAGAGGACTGGTAATGAGCAGTTCTTC. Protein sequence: CAISERTGNEQFF.

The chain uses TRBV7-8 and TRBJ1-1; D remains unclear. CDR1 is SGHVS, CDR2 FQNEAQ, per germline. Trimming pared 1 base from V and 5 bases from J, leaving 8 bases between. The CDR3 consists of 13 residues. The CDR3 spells CASSLGGQTEAFF. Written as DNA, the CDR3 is TGTGCCAGCAGCTTAGGAGGGCAGACTGAAGCTTTCTTT. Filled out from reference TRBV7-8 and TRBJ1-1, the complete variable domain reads GAGVSQSPRYKVAKRGQDVALRCDPISGHVSLFWYQQALGQGPEFLTYFQNEAQLDKSGLPSDRFFAERPEGSVSTLKIQRTQQEDSAVYLCASSLGGQTEAFFGQGTRLTVV.

The CDR3 nucleotides are TGTGCCAGCAGTTTATTGGTACAGGGCCTAGCCTATGGCTACACCTTC. It specifies CASSLLVQGLAYGYTF. V usage is TRBV28 and J usage is TRBJ1-2; a possible D gene is TRBD1 (6 bases). V dropped 1 base and J dropped 4 bases, with 16 bases sitting between them. CDR1 and CDR2 from the germline V gene are MDHEN and SYDVKM. The CDR3 length is 16 residues.

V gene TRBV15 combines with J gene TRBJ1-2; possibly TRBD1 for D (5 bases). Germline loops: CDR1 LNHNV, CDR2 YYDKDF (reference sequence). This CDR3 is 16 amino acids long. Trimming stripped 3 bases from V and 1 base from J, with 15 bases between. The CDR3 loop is CATSSTSLGGNYGYTF. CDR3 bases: TGTGCCACCAGCAGTACTTCCCTGGGGGGTAACTATGGCTACACCTTC.

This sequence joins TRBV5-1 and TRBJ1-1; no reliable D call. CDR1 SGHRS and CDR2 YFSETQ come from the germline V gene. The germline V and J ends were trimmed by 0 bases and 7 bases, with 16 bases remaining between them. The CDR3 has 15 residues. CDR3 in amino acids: CASSLGEGYLLEAFF. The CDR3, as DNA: TGCGCCAGCAGCTTGGGAGAGGGATACCTTCTTGAAGCTTTCTTT.

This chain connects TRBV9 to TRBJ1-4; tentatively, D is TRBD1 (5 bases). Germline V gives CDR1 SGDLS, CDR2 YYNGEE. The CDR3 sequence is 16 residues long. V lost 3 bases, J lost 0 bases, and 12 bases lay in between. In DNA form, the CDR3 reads TGTGCCAGCAGCGAGGGGACTGCCGCAACTAATGAAAAACTGTTTTTT. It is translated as CASSEGTAATNEKLFF. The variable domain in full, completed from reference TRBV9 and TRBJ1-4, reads DSGVTQTPKHLITATGQRVTLRCSPRSGDLSVYWYQQSLDQGLQFLIQYYNGEERAKGNILERFSAQQFPDLHSELNLSSLELGDSALYFCASSEGTAATNEKLFFGSGTQLSVL.

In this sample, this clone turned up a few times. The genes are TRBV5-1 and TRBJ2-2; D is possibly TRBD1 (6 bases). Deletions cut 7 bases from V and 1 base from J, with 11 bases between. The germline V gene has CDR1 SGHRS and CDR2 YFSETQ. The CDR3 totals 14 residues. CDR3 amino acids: CASPDRMNTGELFF. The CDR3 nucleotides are TGCGCCAGCCCCGACAGGATGAACACCGGGGAGCTGTTTTTT.

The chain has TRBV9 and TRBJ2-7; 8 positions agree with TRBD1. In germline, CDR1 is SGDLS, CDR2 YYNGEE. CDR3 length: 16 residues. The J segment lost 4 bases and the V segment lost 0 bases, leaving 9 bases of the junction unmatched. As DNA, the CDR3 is TGTGCCAGCAGCGTAGGGACAGGGTCGACGCGGTACGAGCAGTACTTC. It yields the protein CASSVGTGSTRYEQYF.

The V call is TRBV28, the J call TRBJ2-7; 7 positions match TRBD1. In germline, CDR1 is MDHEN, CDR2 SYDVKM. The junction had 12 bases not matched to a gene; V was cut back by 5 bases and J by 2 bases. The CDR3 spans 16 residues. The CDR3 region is CASSPPGQARTYEQYF. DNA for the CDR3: TGTGCCAGCAGTCCTCCCGGACAGGCCCGAACCTACGAGCAGTACTTC.

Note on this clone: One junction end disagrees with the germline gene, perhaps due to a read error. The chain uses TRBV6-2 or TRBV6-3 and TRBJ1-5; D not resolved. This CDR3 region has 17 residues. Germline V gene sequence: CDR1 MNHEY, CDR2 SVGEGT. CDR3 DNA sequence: TGTGCCAGCAGTTACTCGATATTCAGGTTCGCCAATCGGCCCCAGCATTTT. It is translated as CASSYSIFRFANRPQHF.

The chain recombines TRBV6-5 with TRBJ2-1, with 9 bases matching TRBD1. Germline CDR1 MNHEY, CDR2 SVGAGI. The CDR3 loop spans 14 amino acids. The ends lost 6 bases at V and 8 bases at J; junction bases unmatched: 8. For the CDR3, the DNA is TGTGCCAGCAGGCCACAGGGGGCTAGGGATGAGCAGTTCTTC. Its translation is CASRPQGARDEQFF.

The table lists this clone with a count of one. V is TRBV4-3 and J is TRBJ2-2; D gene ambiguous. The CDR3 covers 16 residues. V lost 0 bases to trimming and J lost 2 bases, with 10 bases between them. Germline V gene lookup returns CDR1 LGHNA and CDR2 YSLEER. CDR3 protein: CASSQETVLNTGELFF. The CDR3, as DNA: TGCGCCAGCAGCCAAGAAACGGTGCTAAACACCGGGGAGCTGTTTTTT.

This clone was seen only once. CDR3 in DNA: TGCGCCACCCGACTGATGACAGGGGCGGGGGAAAAACTGTTTTTT. Amino acid sequence: CATRLMTGAGEKLFF. The J gene is TRBJ1-4, the V gene TRBV5-1; 8 positions agree with TRBD1. The germline CDR1 and CDR2 sequences are SGHRS and YFSETQ. The CDR3 contains 15 residues. V dropped 9 bases and J dropped 8; count of bases not matched to a gene: 15.

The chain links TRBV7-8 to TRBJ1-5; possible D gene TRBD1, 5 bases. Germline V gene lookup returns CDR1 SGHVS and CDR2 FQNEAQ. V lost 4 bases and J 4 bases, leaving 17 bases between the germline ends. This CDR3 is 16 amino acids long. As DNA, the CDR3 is TGTGCCAGCAGCTCCTCCTTCTGGGGCCTTAATCAGCCCCAGCATTTT. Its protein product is CASSSSFWGLNQPQHF.

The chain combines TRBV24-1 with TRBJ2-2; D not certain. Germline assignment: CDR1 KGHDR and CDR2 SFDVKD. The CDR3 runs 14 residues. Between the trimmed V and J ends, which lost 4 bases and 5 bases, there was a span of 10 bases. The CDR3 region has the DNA TGTGCCACCAGTGACTCCGGTCCTACCGGGGAGCTGTTTTTT. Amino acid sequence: CATSDSGPTGELFF.

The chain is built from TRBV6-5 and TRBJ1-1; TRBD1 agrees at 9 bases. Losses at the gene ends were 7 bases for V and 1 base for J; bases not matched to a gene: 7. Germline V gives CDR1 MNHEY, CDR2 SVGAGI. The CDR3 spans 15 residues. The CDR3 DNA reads TGTGCCAGCATGGGACAGGGTGCCGGGAACACTGAAGCTTTCTTT. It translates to CASMGQGAGNTEAFF.

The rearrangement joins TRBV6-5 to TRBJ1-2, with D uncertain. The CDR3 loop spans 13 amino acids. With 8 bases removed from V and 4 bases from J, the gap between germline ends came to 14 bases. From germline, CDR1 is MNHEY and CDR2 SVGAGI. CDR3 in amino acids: CASSGGPPYGYTF. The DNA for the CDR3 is TGTGCCAGCTCGGGAGGGCCGCCCTATGGCTACACCTTC.

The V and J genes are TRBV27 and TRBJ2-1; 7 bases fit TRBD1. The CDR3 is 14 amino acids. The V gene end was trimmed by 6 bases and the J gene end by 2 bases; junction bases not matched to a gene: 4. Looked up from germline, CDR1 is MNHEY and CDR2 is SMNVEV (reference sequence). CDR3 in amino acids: CASRLRGTYNEQFF. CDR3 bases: TGTGCCAGCAGGCTCAGGGGGACCTACAATGAGCAGTTCTTC.

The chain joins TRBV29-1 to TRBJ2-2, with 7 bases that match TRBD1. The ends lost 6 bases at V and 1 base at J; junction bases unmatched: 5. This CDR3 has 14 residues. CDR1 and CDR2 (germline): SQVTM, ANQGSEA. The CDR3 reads CSVAGTENTGELFF. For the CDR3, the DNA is TGCAGCGTCGCTGGGACAGAGAACACCGGGGAGCTGTTTTTT.

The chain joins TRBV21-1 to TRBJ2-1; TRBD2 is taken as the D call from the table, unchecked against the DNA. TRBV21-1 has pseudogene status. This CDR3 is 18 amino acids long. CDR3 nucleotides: TGTGCCAGCAGCAAGGGACTAGCGGGGGGGCCAGCGGGCAATGAGCAGTTCTTC. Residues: CASSKGLAGGPAGNEQFF.